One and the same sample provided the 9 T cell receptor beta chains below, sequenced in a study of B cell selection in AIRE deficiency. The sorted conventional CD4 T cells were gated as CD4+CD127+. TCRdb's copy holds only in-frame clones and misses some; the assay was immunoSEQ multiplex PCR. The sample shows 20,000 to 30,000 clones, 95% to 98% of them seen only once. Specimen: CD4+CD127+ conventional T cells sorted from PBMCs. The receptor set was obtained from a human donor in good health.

The CDR3 spells CAISGTGMNTEAFF. Written as DNA, the CDR3 is TGTGCCATCTCGGGGACAGGGATGAACACTGAAGCTTTCTTT. V usage is TRBV10-3 and J usage is TRBJ1-1, with 9 bases aligning to TRBD1. This CDR3 has 14 residues. The V segment lost 8 bases and the J segment 0 bases; nucleotides outside the gene matches: 4. Germline assignment: CDR1 ENHRY and CDR2 SYGVKD.

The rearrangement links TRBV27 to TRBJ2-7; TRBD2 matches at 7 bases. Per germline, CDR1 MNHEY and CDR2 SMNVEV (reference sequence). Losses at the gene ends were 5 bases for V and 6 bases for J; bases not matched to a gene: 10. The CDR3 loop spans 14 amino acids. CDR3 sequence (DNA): TGTGCCAGCAGTCTGCGCGGGAGCTTGAGCGAGCAGTACTTC. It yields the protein CASSLRGSLSEQYF.

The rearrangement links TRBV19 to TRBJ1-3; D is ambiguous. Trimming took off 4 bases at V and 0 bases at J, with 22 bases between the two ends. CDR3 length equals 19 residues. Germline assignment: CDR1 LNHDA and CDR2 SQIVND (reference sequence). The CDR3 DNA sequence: TGTGCCAGTAGTACCGAGGCTGGGGTTGGCTACCACTCTGGAAACACCATATATTTT. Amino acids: CASSTEAGVGYHSGNTIYF.

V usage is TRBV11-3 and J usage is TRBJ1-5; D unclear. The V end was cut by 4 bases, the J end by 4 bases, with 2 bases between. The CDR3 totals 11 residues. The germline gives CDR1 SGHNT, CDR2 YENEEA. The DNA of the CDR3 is TGTGCCAGCAGCTGGAATCAGCCCCAGCATTTT. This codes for CASSWNQPQHF.

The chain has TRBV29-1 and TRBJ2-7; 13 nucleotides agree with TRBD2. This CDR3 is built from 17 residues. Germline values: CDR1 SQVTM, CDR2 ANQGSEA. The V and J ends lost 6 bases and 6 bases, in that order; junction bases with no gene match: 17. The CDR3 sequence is CSVGGLAGPGVRSEQYF. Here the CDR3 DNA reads TGCAGCGTGGGGGGACTAGCGGGACCCGGGGTTCGGAGCGAGCAGTACTTC.

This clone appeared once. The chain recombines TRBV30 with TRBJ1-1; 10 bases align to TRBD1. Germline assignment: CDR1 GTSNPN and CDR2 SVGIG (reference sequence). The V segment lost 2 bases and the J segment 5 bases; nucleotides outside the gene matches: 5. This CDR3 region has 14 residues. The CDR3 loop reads CAWSRTGGTTEAFF. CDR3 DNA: TGTGCCTGGAGTAGGACAGGGGGGACGACTGAAGCTTTCTTT.

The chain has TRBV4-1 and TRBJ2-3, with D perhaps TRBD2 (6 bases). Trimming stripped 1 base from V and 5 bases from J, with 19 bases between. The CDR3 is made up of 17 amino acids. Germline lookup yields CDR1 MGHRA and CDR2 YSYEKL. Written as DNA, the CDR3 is TGCGCCAGCAGCCAAGTTTTTGAGAGGCGGGGAGGAGATACGCAGTATTTT. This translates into CASSQVFERRGGDTQYF.

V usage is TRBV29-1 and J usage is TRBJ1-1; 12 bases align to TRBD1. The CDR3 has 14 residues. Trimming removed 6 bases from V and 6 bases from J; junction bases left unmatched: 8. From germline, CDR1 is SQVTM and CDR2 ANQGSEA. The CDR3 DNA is TGCAGCGTGGGGGACAGGGGGCTAATCTCTGAAGCTTTCTTT. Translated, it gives CSVGDRGLISEAFF.

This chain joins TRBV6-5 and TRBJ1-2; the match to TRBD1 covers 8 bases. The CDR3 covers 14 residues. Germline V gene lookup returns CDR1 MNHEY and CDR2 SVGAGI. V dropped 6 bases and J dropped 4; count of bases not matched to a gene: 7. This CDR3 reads CASRTGQETYGYTF. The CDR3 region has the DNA TGTGCCAGCAGGACGGGACAGGAGACCTATGGCTACACCTTC.